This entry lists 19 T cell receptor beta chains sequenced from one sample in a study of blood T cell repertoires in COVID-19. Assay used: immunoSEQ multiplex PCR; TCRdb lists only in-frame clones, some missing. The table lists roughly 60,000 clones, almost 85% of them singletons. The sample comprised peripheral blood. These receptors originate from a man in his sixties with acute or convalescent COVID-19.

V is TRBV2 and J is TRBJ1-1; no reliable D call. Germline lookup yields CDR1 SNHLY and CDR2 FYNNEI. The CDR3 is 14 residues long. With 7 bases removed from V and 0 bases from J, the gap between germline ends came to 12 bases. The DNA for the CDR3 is TGTGCCAGCATTGTAGAATTGATGAACACTGAAGCTTTCTTT. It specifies CASIVELMNTEAFF.

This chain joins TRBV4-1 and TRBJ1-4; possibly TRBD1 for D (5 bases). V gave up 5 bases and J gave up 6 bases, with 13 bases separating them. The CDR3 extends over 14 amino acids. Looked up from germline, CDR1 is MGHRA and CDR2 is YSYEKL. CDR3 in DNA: TGCGCCAGCAGCTATAGGCAGGGTGATGAAAAACTGTTTTTT. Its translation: CASSYRQGDEKLFF.

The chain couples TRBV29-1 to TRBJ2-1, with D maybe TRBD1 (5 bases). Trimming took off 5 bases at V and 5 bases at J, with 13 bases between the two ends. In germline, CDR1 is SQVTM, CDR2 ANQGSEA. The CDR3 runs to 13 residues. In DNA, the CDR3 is TGCAGCGTTAACATAGGGGTGGACAATGAGCAGTTCTTC. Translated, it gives CSVNIGVDNEQFF.

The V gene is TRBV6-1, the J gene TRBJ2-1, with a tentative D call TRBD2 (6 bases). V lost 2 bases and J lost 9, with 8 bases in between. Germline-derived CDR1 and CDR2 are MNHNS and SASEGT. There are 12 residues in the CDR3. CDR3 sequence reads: CASSEWRGEQFF. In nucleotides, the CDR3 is TGTGCCAGCAGTGAATGGAGGGGTGAGCAGTTCTTC.

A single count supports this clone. The CDR3 loop reads CASSYSTDSSYNEQFF. DNA for the CDR3: TGTGCCAGCAGTTACTCCACGGACAGCTCCTACAATGAGCAGTTCTTC. V gene TRBV6-2 or TRBV6-3 combines with J gene TRBJ2-1; a possible D gene is TRBD1 (6 bases). This CDR3 is 16 amino acids long. The ends were cut back, 0 bases at V and 0 bases at J, with 9 bases in the middle. Germline CDR1 MNHEY, CDR2 SVGEGT.

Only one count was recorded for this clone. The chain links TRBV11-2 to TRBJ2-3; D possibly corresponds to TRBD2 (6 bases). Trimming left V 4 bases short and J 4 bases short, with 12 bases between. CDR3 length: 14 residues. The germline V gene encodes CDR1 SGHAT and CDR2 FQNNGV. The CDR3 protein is CASSWGREADTQYF. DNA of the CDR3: TGTGCCAGCAGCTGGGGCAGGGAGGCAGATACGCAGTATTTT.

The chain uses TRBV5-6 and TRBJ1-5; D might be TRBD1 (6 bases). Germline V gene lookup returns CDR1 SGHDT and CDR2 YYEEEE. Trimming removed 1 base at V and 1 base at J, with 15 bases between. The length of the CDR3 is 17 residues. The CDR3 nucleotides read TGTGCCAGCAGCTTGTTAGGGGAAAGGGGGAGCAATCAGCCCCAGCATTTT. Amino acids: CASSLLGERGSNQPQHF. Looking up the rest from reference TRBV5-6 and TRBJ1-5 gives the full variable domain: DAGVTQSPTHLIKTRGQQVTLRCSPKSGHDTVSWYQQALGQGPQFIFQYYEEEERQRGNFPDRFSGHQFPNYSSELNVNALLLGDSALYLCASSLLGERGSNQPQHFGDGTRLSIL.

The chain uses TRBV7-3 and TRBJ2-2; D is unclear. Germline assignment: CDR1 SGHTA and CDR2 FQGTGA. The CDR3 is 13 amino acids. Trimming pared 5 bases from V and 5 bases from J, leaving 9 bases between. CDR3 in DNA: TGTGCCAGCAGCCCCATGAGTACCGGGGAGCTGTTTTTT. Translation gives CASSPMSTGELFF.

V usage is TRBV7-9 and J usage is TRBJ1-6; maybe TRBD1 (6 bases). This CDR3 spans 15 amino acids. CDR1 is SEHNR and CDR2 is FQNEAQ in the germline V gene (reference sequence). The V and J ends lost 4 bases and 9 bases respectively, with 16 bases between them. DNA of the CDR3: TGTGCCAGCAGCTCAACAGGGTTTTCTTTTTCACCCCTCCACTTT. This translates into CASSSTGFSFSPLHF.

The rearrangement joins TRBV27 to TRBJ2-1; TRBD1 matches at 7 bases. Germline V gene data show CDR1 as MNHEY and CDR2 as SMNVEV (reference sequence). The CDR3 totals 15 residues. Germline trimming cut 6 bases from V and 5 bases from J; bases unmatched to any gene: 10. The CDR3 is CASRSPGQQHNEQFF. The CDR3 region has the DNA TGTGCCAGCAGATCACCGGGACAGCAGCACAATGAGCAGTTCTTC.

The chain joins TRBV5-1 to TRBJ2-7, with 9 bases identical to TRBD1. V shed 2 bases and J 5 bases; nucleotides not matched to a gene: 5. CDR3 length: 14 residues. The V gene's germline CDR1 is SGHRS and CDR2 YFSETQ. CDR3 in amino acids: CASSLSGQGHEQYF. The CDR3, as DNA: TGCGCCAGCAGCTTATCAGGACAGGGGCACGAGCAGTACTTC. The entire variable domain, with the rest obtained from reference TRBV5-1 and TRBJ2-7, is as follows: KAGVTQTPRYLIKTRGQQVTLSCSPISGHRSVSWYQQTPGQGLQFLFEYFSETQRNKGNFPGRFSGRQFSNSRSEMNVSTLELGDSALYLCASSLSGQGHEQYFGPGTRLTVT.

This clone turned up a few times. The CDR3 coding sequence is TGTGCCAGCAGCTTAGGAGGGACGAACTATGGCTACACCTTC. Amino acids: CASSLGGTNYGYTF. This chain links TRBV7-3 with TRBJ1-2; the D gene is possibly TRBD1 (5 bases). Looked up from germline, CDR1 is SGHTA and CDR2 is FQGTGA. Trimming removed 2 bases from V and 2 bases from J, with 9 bases in between. This CDR3 spans 14 amino acids.

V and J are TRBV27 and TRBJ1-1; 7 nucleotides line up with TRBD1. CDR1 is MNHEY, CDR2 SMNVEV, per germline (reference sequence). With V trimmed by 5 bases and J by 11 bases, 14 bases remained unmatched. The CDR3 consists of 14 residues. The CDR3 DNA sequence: TGTGCCAGCAGTAACGGGGCAGGGGGATCCCGGGCTTTCTTT. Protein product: CASSNGAGGSRAFF.

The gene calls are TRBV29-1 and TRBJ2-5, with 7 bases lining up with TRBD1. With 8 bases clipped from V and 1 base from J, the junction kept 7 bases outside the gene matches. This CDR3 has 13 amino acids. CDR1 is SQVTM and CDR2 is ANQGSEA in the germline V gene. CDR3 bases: TGCAGCATAACAGGGGTGATCCAAGAGACCCAGTACTTC. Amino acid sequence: CSITGVIQETQYF.

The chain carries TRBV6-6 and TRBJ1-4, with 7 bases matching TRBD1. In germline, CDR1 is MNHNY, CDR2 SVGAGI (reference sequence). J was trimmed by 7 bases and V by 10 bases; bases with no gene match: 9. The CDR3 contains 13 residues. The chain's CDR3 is CATGAGGGEKLFF. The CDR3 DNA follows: TGTGCCACCGGTGCAGGGGGAGGTGAAAAACTGTTTTTT.

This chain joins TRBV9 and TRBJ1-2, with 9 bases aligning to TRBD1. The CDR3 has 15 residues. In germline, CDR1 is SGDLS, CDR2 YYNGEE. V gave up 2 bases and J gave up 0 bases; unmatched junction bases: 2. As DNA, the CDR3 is TGTGCCAGCAGCGTGGGACAGGGCCCTAACTATGGCTACACCTTC. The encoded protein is CASSVGQGPNYGYTF.

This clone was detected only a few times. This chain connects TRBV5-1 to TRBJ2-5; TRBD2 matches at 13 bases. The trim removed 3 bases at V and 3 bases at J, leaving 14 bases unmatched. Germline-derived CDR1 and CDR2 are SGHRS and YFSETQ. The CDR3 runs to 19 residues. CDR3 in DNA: TGCGCCAGCAGCTCCATGGTCGGACTAGCGGGGGAGGAGGAAGAGACCCAGTACTTC. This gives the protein CASSSMVGLAGEEEETQYF.

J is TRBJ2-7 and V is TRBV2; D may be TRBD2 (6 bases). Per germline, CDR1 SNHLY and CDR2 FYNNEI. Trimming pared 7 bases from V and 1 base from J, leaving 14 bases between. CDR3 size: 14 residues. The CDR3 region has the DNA TGTGCCAGCACCCCGGGACTCCCTTCCTACGAGCAGTACTTC. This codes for CASTPGLPSYEQYF.

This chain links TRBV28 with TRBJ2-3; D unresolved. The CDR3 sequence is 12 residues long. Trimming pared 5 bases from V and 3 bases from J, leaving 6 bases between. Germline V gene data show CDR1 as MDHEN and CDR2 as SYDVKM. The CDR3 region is CASSLRTDTQYF. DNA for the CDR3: TGTGCCAGCAGTCTGAGAACAGATACGCAGTATTTT.